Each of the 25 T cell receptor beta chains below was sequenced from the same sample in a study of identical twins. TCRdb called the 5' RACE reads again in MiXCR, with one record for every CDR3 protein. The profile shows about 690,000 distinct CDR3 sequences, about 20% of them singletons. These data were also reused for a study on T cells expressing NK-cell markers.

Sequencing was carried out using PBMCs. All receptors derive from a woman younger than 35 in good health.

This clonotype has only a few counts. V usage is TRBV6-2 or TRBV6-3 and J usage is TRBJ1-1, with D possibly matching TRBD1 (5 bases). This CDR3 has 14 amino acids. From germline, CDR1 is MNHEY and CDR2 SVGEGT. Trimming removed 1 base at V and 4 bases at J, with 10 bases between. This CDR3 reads CASSYFSRVTEAFF. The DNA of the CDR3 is TGTGCCAGCAGTTACTTTAGCAGGGTCACTGAAGCTTTCTTT.

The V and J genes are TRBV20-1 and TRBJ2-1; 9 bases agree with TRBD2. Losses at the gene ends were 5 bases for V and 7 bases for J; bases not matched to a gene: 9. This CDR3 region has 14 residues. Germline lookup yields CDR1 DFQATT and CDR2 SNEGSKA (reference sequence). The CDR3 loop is CSADPGLALNEQFF. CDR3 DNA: TGCAGTGCTGATCCGGGACTAGCACTGAATGAGCAGTTCTTC.

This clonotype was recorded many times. The CDR3 loop is CSARGGGGIYEQYF. The DNA of the CDR3 is TGCAGTGCTAGGGGCGGTGGCGGTATCTACGAGCAGTACTTC. The V gene is TRBV20-1, the J gene TRBJ2-7; no reliable D call. The V gene's germline CDR1 is DFQATT and CDR2 SNEGSKA (reference sequence). V lost 3 bases, J lost 3 bases, and 15 bases lay in between. The CDR3 sequence is 14 residues long.

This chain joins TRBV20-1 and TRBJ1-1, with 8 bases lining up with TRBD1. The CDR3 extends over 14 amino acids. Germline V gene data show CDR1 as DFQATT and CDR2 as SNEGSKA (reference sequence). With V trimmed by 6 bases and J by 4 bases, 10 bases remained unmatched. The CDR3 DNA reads TGCAGTGCCACCAGACAGGGGTCTGGCACTGAAGCTTTCTTT. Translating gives CSATRQGSGTEAFF.

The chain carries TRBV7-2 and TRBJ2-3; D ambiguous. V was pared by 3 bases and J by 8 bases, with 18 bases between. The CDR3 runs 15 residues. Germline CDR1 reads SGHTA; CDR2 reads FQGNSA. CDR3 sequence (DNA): TGTGCCAGCAGCTTGAGTGGCCTGAAAGTGGGTACGCAGTATTTT. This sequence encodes CASSLSGLKVGTQYF. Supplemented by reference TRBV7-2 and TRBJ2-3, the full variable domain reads GAGVSQSPSNKVTEKGKDVELRCDPISGHTALYWYRQSLGQGLEFLIYFQGNSAPDKSGLPSDRFSAERTGGSVSTLTIQRTQQEDSAVYLCASSLSGLKVGTQYFGPGTRLTVL.

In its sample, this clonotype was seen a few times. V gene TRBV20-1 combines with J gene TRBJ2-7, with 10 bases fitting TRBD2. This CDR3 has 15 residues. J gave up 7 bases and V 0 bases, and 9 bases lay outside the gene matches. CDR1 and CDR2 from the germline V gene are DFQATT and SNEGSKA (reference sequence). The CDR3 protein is CSARDPLAGAEEQYF. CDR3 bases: TGCAGTGCTAGAGATCCGCTAGCGGGAGCAGAGGAGCAGTACTTC.

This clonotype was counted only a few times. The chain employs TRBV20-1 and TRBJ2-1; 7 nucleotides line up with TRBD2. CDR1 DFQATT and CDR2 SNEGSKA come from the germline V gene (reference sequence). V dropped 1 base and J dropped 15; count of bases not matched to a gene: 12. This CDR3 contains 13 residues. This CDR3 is CSARGGTRERGFF. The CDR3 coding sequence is TGCAGTGCTAGAGGCGGAACTCGCGAGCGGGGGTTCTTC.

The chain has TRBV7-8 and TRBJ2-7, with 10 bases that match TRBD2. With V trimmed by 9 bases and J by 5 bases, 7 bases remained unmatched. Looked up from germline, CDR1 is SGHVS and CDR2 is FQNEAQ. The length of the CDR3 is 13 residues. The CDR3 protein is CARMKLAGDEQYF. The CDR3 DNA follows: TGTGCCAGAATGAAGCTAGCGGGAGACGAGCAGTACTTC.

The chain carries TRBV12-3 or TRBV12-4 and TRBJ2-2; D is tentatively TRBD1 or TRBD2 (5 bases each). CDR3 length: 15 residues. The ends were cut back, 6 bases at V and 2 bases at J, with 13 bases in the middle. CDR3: CASSSRGVNTGELFF. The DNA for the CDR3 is TGTGCCAGCAGCTCCCGAGGGGTAAACACCGGGGAGCTGTTTTTT.

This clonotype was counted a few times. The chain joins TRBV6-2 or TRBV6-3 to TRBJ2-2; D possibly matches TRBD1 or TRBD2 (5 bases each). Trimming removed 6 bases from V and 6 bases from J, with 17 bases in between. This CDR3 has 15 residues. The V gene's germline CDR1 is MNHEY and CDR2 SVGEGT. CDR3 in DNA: TGTGCCAGCAGCCAGGCAAAGTTGGGGGCCGGGGAGCTGTTTTTT. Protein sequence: CASSQAKLGAGELFF.

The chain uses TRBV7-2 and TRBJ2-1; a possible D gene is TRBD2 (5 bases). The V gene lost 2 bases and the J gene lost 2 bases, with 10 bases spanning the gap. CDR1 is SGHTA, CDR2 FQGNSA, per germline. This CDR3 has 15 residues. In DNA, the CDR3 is TGTGCCAGCAGCTTATTCCAGACTACCTACAATGAGCAGTTCTTC. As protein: CASSLFQTTYNEQFF.

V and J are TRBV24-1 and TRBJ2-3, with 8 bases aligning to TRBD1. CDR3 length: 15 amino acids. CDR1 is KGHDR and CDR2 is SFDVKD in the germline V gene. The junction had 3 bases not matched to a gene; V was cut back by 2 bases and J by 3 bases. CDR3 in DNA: TGTGCCACCAGTGATTCCAGGGGGCCAACAGATACGCAGTATTTT. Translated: CATSDSRGPTDTQYF.

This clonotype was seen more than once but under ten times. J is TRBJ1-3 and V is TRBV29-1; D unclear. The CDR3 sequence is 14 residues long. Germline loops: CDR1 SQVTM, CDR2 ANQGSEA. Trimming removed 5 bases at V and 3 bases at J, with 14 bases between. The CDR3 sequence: CSVTPNVNGNTIYF. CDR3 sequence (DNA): TGCAGCGTTACCCCCAACGTTAATGGAAACACCATATATTTT.

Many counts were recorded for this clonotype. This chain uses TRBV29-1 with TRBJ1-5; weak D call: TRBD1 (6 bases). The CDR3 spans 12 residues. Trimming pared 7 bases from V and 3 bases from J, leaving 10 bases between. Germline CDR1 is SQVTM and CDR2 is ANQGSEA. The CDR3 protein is CSAGTNNQPQHF. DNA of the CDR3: TGCAGCGCCGGGACAAACAATCAGCCCCAGCATTTT.

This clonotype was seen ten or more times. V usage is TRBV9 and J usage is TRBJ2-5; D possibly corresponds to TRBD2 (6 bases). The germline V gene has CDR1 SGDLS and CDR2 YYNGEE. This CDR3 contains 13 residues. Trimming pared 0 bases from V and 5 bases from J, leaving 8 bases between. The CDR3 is CASSVDGGETQYF. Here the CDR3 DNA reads TGTGCCAGCAGCGTAGATGGGGGGGAGACCCAGTACTTC.

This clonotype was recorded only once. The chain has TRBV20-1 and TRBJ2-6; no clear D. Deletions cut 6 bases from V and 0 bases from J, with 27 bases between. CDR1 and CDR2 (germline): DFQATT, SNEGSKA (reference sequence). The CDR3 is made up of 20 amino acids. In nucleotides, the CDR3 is TGCAGTGCCCCGGGCCATTCTACCGGCCCATCTTACTCTGGGGCCAACGTCCTGACTTTC. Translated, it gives CSAPGHSTGPSYSGANVLTF.

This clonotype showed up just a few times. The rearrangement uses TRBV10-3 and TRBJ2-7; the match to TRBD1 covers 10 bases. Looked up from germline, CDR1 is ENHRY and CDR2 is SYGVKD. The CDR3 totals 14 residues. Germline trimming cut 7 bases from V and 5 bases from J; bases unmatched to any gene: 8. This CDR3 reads CAITAGQGIDEQYF. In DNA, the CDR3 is TGTGCCATCACGGCGGGACAGGGGATCGACGAGCAGTACTTC.

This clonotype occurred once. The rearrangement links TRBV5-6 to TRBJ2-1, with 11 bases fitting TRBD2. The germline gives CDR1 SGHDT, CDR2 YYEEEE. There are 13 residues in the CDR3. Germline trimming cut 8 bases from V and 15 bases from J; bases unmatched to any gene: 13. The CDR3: CASVASGRSRRFF. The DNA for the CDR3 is TGTGCCAGTGTTGCTAGCGGGAGGAGTCGGCGGTTCTTC.

This CDR3 reads CASSRRLAGGPYEQYF. CDR3 DNA sequence: TGTGCCAGCAGCCGTAGACTAGCGGGAGGCCCCTACGAGCAGTACTTC. J is TRBJ2-7 and V is TRBV6-1; 13 bases are a match to TRBD2. Germline V CDR1 and CDR2: MNHNS, SASEGT. V lost 6 bases, J lost 2 bases, and 7 bases stayed unmatched. The CDR3 loop spans 16 amino acids.

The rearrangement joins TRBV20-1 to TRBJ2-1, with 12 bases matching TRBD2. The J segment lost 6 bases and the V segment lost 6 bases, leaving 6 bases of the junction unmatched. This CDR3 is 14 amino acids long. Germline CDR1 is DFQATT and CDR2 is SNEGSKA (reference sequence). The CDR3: CSAQTSGRSNEQFF. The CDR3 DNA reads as TGCAGTGCGCAGACTAGCGGGAGAAGCAATGAGCAGTTCTTC.

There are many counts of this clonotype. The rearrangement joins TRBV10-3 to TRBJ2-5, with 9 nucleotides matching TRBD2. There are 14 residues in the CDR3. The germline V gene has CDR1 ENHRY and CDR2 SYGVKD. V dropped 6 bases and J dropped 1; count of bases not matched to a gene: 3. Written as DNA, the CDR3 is TGTGCCATCAGAAGCGGGGGGCTCCAAGAGACCCAGTACTTC. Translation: CAIRSGGLQETQYF.

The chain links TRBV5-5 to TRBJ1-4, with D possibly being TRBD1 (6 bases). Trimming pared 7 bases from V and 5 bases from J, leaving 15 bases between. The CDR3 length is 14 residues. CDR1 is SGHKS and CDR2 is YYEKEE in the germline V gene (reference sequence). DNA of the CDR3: TGTGCCAGCGATACGACAGGCCGGAATGAAAAACTGTTTTTT. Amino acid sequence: CASDTTGRNEKLFF.

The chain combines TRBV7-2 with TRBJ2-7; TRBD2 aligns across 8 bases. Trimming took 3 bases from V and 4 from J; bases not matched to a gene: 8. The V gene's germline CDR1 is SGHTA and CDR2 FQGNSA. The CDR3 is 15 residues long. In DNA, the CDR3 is TGTGCCAGCAGCTTTTTCAGCGGGAGATCATACGAGCAGTACTTC. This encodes CASSFFSGRSYEQYF.

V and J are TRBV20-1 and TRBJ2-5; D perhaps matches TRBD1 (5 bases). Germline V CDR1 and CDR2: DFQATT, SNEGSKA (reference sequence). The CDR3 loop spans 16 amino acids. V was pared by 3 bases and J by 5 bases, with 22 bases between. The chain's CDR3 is CSARVRTFRAVETQYF. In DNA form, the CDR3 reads TGCAGTGCTAGGGTCAGGACCTTCAGGGCAGTTGAGACCCAGTACTTC.

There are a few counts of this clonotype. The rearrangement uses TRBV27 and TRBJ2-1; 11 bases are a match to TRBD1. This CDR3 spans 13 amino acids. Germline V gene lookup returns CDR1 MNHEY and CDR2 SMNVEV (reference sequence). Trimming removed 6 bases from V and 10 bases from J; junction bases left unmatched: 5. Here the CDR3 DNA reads TGTGCCAGCAGGGGACAGGGGGTCTGGGAGCAGTTCTTC. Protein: CASRGQGVWEQFF.